This is a list of T cell receptor beta chains from one sample in a study of T cell responses to AZD1222 COVID-19 vaccine. Repertoires were generated with immunoSEQ multiplex PCR, while TCRdb's copy carries only in-frame clones and drops some. Of about 120,000 clones listed, 88% are singletons. Sequencing used peripheral blood, obtained 28 days after the second AZD1222 dose. All receptors come from an adult who received the AZD1222 COVID-19 vaccine. Both conserved end residues are part of each CDR3. Fields, in order: J gene, V gene, D gene, clone size, CDR3 protein, CDR3 DNA. A D gene is named only where the DNA matches it firmly. Clone size is shown for a subset of rows, as once, few, many or a class of expanded clone.

J gene: TRBJ1-1; V gene: TRBV12-3/TRBV12-4; D gene: NA; clone size: once; CDR3 protein: CASSLNGGTEAFF; CDR3 DNA: TGTGCCAGCAGTTTAAACGGGGGCACTGAAGCTTTCTTT
J gene: TRBJ2-4; V gene: TRBV29-1; D gene: NA; clone size: NA; CDR3 protein: CSVERVGVMDIQYF; CDR3 DNA: TGCAGCGTGGAAAGAGTTGGGGTTATGGACATTCAGTACTTC
J gene: TRBJ2-1; V gene: TRBV10-3; D gene: TRBD2; clone size: NA; CDR3 protein: CAIAGTSANEQFF; CDR3 DNA: TGTGCCATTGCCGGGACTAGCGCCAATGAGCAGTTCTTC
J gene: TRBJ1-6; V gene: TRBV4-3; D gene: NA; clone size: NA; CDR3 protein: CASSQDPGLSNSPLHF; CDR3 DNA: TGCGCCAGCAGCCAAGACCCCGGCTTGAGTAATTCACCCCTCCACTTT
J gene: TRBJ1-1; V gene: TRBV18; D gene: NA; clone size: once; CDR3 protein: CASSLDKIPMNTEAFF; CDR3 DNA: TGTGCCAGCTCTCTCGACAAGATCCCCATGAACACTGAAGCTTTCTTT
J gene: TRBJ2-1; V gene: TRBV18; D gene: TRBD1; clone size: NA; CDR3 protein: CASSPRDSLGEQFF; CDR3 DNA: TGTGCCAGCTCACCCCGGGACAGCCTTGGTGAGCAGTTCTTC
J gene: TRBJ2-1; V gene: TRBV3-1/TRBV3-2; D gene: NA; clone size: NA; CDR3 protein: CASSRANEQFF; CDR3 DNA: TGTGCCAGCAGCCGAGCCAATGAGCAGTTCTTC
J gene: TRBJ2-7; V gene: TRBV28; D gene: NA; clone size: NA; CDR3 protein: CASSRPPLGAYEQYF; CDR3 DNA: TGTGCCAGCAGCCGACCCCCTCTAGGGGCCTACGAGCAGTACTTC
J gene: TRBJ2-2; V gene: TRBV7-2; D gene: NA; clone size: NA; CDR3 protein: CASSFTAGQVTGELFF; CDR3 DNA: TGTGCCAGCAGCTTTACGGCGGGACAAGTCACCGGGGAGCTGTTTTTT
J gene: TRBJ1-1; V gene: TRBV18; D gene: NA; clone size: once; CDR3 protein: CASSPNQNTEAFF; CDR3 DNA: TGTGCCAGCTCACCGAACCAGAACACTGAAGCTTTCTTT
J gene: TRBJ2-7; V gene: TRBV6-5; D gene: TRBD2; clone size: NA; CDR3 protein: CASRRGTPAYEQYF; CDR3 DNA: TGTGCCAGCAGGCGGGGGACTCCGGCCTACGAGCAGTACTTC
J gene: TRBJ1-2; V gene: TRBV11-2; D gene: TRBD1; clone size: NA; CDR3 protein: CASSLDRTGYGYTF; CDR3 DNA: TGTGCCAGCAGCTTAGATAGGACAGGGTATGGCTACACCTTC
J gene: TRBJ1-1; V gene: TRBV4-2; D gene: NA; clone size: NA; CDR3 protein: CASSPEARNTEAFF; CDR3 DNA: TGTGCCAGCAGCCCCGAAGCCAGGAACACTGAAGCTTTCTTT
J gene: TRBJ1-1; V gene: TRBV20-1; D gene: NA; clone size: NA; CDR3 protein: CSASSRLNTEAFF; CDR3 DNA: TGCAGTGCTAGTTCCAGGTTAAACACTGAAGCTTTCTTT
J gene: TRBJ1-2; V gene: TRBV14; D gene: NA; clone size: NA; CDR3 protein: CASSQYRGDGYTF; CDR3 DNA: TGTGCCAGCAGCCAGTATAGGGGGGACGGCTACACCTTC
J gene: TRBJ2-3; V gene: TRBV27; D gene: TRBD2; clone size: NA; CDR3 protein: CASSSPGGSSTDTQYF; CDR3 DNA: TGTGCCAGCAGTTCCCCGGGGGGGTCTAGCACAGATACGCAGTATTTT
J gene: TRBJ1-1; V gene: TRBV29-1; D gene: TRBD1; clone size: NA; CDR3 protein: CSVSPGQGTEAFF; CDR3 DNA: TGCAGCGTTTCCCCGGGACAGGGGACTGAAGCTTTCTTT
J gene: TRBJ1-5; V gene: TRBV24-1; D gene: NA; clone size: NA; CDR3 protein: CATSDQASNQPQHF; CDR3 DNA: TGTGCCACCAGTGATCAGGCTTCCAATCAGCCCCAGCATTTT
J gene: TRBJ2-6; V gene: TRBV28; D gene: TRBD1; clone size: NA; CDR3 protein: CASRGTGSGANVLTF; CDR3 DNA: TGTGCCAGCCGGGGGACAGGGTCTGGGGCCAACGTCCTGACTTTC
J gene: TRBJ2-3; V gene: TRBV24-1; D gene: TRBD1; clone size: NA; CDR3 protein: CATSETGTGYTDTQYF; CDR3 DNA: TGTGCCACCAGCGAAACCGGGACAGGATACACAGATACGCAGTATTTT
J gene: TRBJ1-5; V gene: TRBV6-5; D gene: NA; clone size: NA; CDR3 protein: CACQSGYSNQPQHF; CDR3 DNA: TGTGCCTGCCAAAGCGGCTATAGCAATCAGCCCCAGCATTTT
J gene: TRBJ1-2; V gene: TRBV5-6; D gene: NA; clone size: NA; CDR3 protein: CASSYGGGYGYTF; CDR3 DNA: TGTGCCAGCAGCTACGGGGGTGGCTATGGCTACACCTTC
J gene: TRBJ2-3; V gene: TRBV4-2; D gene: TRBD2; clone size: NA; CDR3 protein: CASSQDRAGGPDTQYF; CDR3 DNA: TGTGCCAGCAGCCAAGATCGAGCGGGGGGGCCAGATACGCAGTATTTT
J gene: TRBJ1-3; V gene: TRBV30; D gene: NA; clone size: NA; CDR3 protein: CAWSTGPSSGNTIYF; CDR3 DNA: TGTGCCTGGAGTACAGGGCCCTCCTCTGGAAACACCATATATTTT
J gene: TRBJ2-7; V gene: TRBV18; D gene: NA; clone size: NA; CDR3 protein: CASSPGGEQYF; CDR3 DNA: TGTGCCAGCTCACCAGGGGGGGAGCAGTACTTC
J gene: TRBJ1-5; V gene: TRBV28; D gene: TRBD1; clone size: NA; CDR3 protein: CASSRQGIQPQHF; CDR3 DNA: TGTGCCAGCAGTAGACAGGGGATACAGCCCCAGCATTTT